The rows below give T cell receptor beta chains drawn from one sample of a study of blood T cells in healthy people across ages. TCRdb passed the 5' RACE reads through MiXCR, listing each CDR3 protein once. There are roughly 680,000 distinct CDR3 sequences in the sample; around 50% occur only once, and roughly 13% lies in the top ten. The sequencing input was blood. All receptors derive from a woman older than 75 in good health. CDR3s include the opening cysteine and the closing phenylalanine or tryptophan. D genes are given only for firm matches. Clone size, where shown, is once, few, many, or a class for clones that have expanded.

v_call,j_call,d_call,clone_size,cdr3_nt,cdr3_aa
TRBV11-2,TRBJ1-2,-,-,TGTGCCAGCAGCCCCCCCCGGGGGGGCTACACCTTC,CASSPPRGGYTF
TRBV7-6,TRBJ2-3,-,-,TGTGCCAGCAGCCCGGGACAAGACCACGCATATACGCAGTATTTT,CASSPGQDHAYTQYF
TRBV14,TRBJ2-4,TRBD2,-,TGTGCCAGCAGTTCACTAGCGGGAGGTACATACAATGAGCAGTACTTC,CASSSLAGGTYNEQYF
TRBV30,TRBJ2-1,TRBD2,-,TGTGCCTGGAGAAAGGGGACTAGCGGAATTAATGAGCAGTTCTTC,CAWRKGTSGINEQFF
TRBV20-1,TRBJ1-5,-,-,TGCAGTGCTAGAGCAGGCGAGAGCAACAATCAGCCCCAGCATTTT,CSARAGESNNQPQHF
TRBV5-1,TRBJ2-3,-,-,TGCGCCAGCAGCTTGTGGAAGGCTGGGGATACGCAGTATTTT,CASSLWKAGDTQYF
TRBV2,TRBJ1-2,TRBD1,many,TGTGCCAGCACCGCCGACAGGGGTAAAGTCTACACCTTC,CASTADRGKVYTF
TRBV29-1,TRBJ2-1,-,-,TGCAGCGCGGACGGAACCAACAATGAGCAGTTCTTC,CSADGTNNEQFF
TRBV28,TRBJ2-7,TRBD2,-,TGTGCCAGCAGCAAGGGACTAGCGGCCTCCTACGAGCAGTACTTC,CASSKGLAASYEQYF
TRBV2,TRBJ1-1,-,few,TGTGCCAGCAGTGACACGAACACTGAAGCTTTCTTT,CASSDTNTEAFF
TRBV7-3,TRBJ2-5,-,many,TGTGCCAGCAGCTTGTTACCAGGATCGGAGACCCAGTACTTC,CASSLLPGSETQYF
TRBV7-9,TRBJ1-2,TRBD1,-,TGTGCCAGCAGCTCTCCCGGGACAGGGGCTGGCTACACCTTC,CASSSPGTGAGYTF
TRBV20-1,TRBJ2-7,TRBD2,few,TGCAGTGCTAGGATTCCGGGACTAGCGGGATTTGAGCAGTACTTC,CSARIPGLAGFEQYF
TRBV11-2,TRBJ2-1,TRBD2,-,TGTGCCAGCAGCTCGCCTAGCGGGGGGGCGGTCCGGTCCTACAATGAGCAGTTCTTC,CASSSPSGGAVRSYNEQFF
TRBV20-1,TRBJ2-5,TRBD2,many,TGCAGTACGACCCGGGGGGTCCAAGAGACCCAGTACTTC,CSTTRGVQETQYF
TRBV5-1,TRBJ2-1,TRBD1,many,TGCGCCAGCAGCCGACAGGGGGAGGACAATGAGCAGTTCTTC,CASSRQGEDNEQFF
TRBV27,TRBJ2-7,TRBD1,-,TGTGCCGGCAGTTCCTCCGGGACAGGGAGGTCCGAGCAGTACTTC,CAGSSSGTGRSEQYF
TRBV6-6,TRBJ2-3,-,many,TGTGCCAGCAGTCCTTCGTCCTGTAAGCAGTATTTT,CASSPSSCKQYF
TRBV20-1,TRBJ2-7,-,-,TGCAGTGCTAGGGGCAACTACGAGCAGTACTTC,CSARGNYEQYF
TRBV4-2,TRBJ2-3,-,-,TGTGCCAGCAGCCAAGATGTTAGCACAGATACGCAGTATTTT,CASSQDVSTDTQYF
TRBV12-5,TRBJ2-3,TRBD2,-,TGTGCTAGTGGTTTGGTACTCATCAGCGGGGGCCCAGATACGCAGTATTTT,CASGLVLISGGPDTQYF
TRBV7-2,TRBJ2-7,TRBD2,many,TGTGCCAGCAGCCACGGCGGGACTAGAAACTACGAGCAGTACTTC,CASSHGGTRNYEQYF
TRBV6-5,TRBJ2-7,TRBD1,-,TGTGCCAGCAGTTTAGACAGGGGATCTTCCTACGAGCAGTACTTC,CASSLDRGSSYEQYF
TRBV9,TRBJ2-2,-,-,TGTGCCAGCAGCGCTACCCCGACCGGGGAGCTGTTTTTT,CASSATPTGELFF
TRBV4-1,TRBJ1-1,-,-,TGCGCCAGCAGCCAAGACCCCTCCACAACTGAAGCTTTCTTT,CASSQDPSTTEAFF
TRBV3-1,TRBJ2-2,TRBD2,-,TGTGCCAGCAAGCTATCTAGCGGGGGGAACACCGGGGAGCTGTTTTTT,CASKLSSGGNTGELFF
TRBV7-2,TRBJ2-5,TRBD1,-,TGTGCCAGCAGTCCCTTGACAGGGAGCCAAGAGACCCAGTACTTC,CASSPLTGSQETQYF
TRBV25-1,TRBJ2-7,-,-,TGTGCCAGCAGTGAGGCAGGAAACTACGAGCAGTACTTC,CASSEAGNYEQYF
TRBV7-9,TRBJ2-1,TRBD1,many,TGTGCCAGCAGCCAGGGACAGGGATTTGACAATGAGCAGTTCTTC,CASSQGQGFDNEQFF
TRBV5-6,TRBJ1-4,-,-,TGTGCCAGCAGCTTGCATCCGACAACTAATGAAAAACTGTTTTTT,CASSLHPTTNEKLFF
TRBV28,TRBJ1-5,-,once,TGTGCCAGCAGATCGGACGCGGGTGACAATCAGCCCCAGCATTTT,CASRSDAGDNQPQHF
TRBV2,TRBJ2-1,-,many,TGTGCCAGCAGTGCCAGGAGCAGCTCCTACAATGAGCAGTTCTTC,CASSARSSSYNEQFF
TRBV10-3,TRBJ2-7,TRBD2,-,TGTGCCATCGGTGGAAGCGGACTAGCGGGAGAGGAGCAGTACTTC,CAIGGSGLAGEEQYF
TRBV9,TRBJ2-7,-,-,TGTGCCAGCAGCGTCGGACATTCCTCCTACAATGAGCAGTACTTC,CASSVGHSSYNEQYF
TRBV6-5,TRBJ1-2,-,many,TGTGCCAGCACCCCGAGGTGGGAAGCAGGTGGCTACACCTTC,CASTPRWEAGGYTF
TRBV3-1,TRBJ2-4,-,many,TGTGCCAGCAGCCAAGGGGTCCAGGGAGCCAAAAACATTCAGTACTTC,CASSQGVQGAKNIQYF
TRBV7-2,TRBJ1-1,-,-,TGTGCCAGCAGCTTTTCCCGGAGGGACACTGAAGCTTTCTTT,CASSFSRRDTEAFF
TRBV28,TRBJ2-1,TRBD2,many,TGTGCCAGCAGGGGGACTAGCGGGGGGGAGCAGTTCTTC,CASRGTSGGEQFF
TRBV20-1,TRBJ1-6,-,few,TGCAGTGCTGTTCCAGGCTCCTATAATTCACCCCTCCACTTT,CSAVPGSYNSPLHF
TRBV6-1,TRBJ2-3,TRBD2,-,TGTGCCAGCAGGGAACTAGCGGTGGGGGCTAGCACAGATACGCAGTATTTT,CASRELAVGASTDTQYF
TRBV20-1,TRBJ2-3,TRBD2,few,TGCAGTGCTAAATCGGGACTAGCAATAGATACGCAGTATTTT,CSAKSGLAIDTQYF
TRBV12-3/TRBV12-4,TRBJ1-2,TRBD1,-,TGTGCCAGCAGTTTGTCAGGGGGGCTGGAAAACTATGGCTACACCTTC,CASSLSGGLENYGYTF
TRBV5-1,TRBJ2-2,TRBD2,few,TGCGCCAGCAGCTTGGCCGTCGGAGGGGAGGGGACCGGGGAGCTGTTTTTT,CASSLAVGGEGTGELFF
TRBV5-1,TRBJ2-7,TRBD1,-,TGCGCCAGCAGCGTCAGGGGGCACGAGCAGTACTTC,CASSVRGHEQYF
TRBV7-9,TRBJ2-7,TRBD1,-,TGTGCCAGCAGCTTAGCGGCAGGGGGTTCCTACAATGAACAGTACTTC,CASSLAAGGSYNEQYF